This T cell receptor beta chain was sequenced for a study of blood T cell repertoires in COVID-19. Across the whole study: T cells, B-cell-depleted T cells, or PBMCs supplied cDNA or gDNA.

Original methodology: Estimation of nucleated cell counts was performed using reference gene primer amplification. Clones were read by immunoSEQ multiplex PCR, and TCRdb kept only the in-frame ones, dropping some. V and J calls and clone size follow that table, whereas D and trimming were derived from the DNA. Of about 210,000 clones detected, around 80% appear once; the ten largest clones hold more than 9%. The germline CDR1 and CDR2 sequences are SGHNT and YYREEE (reference sequence). This CDR3 comprises 16 residues. V was clipped by 2 bases and J by 7 bases; unmatched bases: 12. The sample was peripheral blood. J is TRBJ2-3 and V is TRBV5-4, with 8 bases aligning to TRBD1. The clonotype comes from a woman older than 75 with COVID-19, enrolled during active disease. In nucleotides, the CDR3 is TGTGCCAGCAGCTTCTCAGGGGGCATAAGTCGTAATACGCAGTATTTT. It specifies CASSFSGGISRNTQYF.